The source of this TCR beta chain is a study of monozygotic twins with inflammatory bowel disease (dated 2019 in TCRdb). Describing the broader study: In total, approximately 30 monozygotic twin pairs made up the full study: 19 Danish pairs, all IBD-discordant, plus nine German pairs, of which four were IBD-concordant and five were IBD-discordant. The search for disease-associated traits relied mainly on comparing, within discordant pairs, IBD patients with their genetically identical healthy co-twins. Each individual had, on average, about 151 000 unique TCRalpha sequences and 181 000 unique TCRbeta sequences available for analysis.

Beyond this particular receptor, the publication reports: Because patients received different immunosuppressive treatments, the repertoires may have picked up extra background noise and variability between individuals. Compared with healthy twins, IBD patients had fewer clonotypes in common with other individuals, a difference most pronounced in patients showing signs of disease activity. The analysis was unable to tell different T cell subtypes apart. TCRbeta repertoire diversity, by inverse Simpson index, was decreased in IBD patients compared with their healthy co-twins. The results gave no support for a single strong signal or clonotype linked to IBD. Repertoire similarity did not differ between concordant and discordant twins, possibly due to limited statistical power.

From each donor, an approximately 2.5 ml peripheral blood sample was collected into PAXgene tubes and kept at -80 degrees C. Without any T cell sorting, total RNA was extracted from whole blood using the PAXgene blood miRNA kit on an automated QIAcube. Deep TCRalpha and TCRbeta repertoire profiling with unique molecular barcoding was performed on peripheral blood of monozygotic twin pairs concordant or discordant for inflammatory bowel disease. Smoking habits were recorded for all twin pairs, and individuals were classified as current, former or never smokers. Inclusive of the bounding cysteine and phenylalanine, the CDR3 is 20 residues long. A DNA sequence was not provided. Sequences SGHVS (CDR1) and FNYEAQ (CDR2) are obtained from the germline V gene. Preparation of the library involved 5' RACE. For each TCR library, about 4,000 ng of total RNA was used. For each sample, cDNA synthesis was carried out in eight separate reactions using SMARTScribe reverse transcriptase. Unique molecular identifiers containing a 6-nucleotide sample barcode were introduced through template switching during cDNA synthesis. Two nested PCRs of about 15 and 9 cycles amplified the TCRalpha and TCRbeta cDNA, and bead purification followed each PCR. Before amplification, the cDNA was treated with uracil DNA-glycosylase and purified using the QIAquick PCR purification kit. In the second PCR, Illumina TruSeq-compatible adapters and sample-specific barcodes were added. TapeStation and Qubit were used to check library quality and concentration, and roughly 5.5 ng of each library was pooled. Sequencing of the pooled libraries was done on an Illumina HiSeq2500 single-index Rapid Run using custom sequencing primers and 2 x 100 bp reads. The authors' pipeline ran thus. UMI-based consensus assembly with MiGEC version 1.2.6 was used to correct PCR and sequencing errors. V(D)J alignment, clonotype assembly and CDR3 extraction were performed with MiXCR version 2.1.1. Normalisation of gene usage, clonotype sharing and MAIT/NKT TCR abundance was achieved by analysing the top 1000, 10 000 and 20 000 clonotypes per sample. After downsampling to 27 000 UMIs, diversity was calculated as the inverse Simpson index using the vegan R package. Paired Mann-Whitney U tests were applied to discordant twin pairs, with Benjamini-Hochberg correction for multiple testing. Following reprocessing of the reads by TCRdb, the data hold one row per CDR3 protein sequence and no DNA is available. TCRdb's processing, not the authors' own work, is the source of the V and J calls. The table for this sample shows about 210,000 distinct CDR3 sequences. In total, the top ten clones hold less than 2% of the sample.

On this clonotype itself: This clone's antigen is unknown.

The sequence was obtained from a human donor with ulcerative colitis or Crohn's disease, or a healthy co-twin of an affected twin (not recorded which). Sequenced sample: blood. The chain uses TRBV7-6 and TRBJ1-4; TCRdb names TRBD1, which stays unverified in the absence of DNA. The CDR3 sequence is CASSPRLGQGTSTTNEKLFF.